Listed below are T cell receptor beta chains from one sample, sequenced in a study of CD8 T cells in ankylosing spondylitis. TCRdb reprocessed the 5' RACE reads with MiXCR, giving one entry per CDR3 protein. The sample carries tens of thousands of distinct CDR3 sequences, 10% to 13% recorded once. The sequenced sample consisted of blood, either unsorted or a sorted T cell fraction (not recorded which). The receptors were gathered from a male donor with ankylosing spondylitis or in good health (not recorded which). Both conserved end residues are part of each CDR3. D genes are given only for firm matches. Clone sizes are given selectively: once, few, many, or a class where the clone is expanded.

J: TRBJ2-5; V: TRBV18; D: .; size: .; CDR3: CASSPPGRNQQETQYF; DNA: TGTGCCAGCTCACCACCGGGGCGGAACCAGCAAGAGACCCAGTACTTC
J: TRBJ2-1; V: TRBV15; D: TRBD2; size: many; CDR3: CATSRTNFGTSADNEQFF; DNA: TGTGCCACCAGCAGAACCAACTTCGGGACTAGCGCCGACAATGAGCAGTTCTTC
J: TRBJ2-7; V: TRBV12-3/TRBV12-4; D: .; size: many; CDR3: CASSAPLPSYEQYF; DNA: TGTGCCAGCAGTGCCCCCTTACCTTCCTACGAGCAGTACTTC
J: TRBJ2-5; V: TRBV9; D: TRBD2; size: many; CDR3: CASSPTSGQETQYF; DNA: TGTGCCAGCAGCCCGACTAGCGGTCAAGAGACCCAGTACTTC
J: TRBJ2-7; V: TRBV14; D: .; size: many; CDR3: CASSRNTYEQYF; DNA: TGTGCCAGCAGCCGGAATACATACGAGCAGTACTTC
J: TRBJ2-5; V: TRBV12-3/TRBV12-4; D: .; size: many; CDR3: CASSLEGTLETQYF; DNA: TGTGCCAGCAGTCTAGAGGGGACTCTAGAGACCCAGTACTTC
J: TRBJ2-1; V: TRBV20-1; D: .; size: many; CDR3: CSARDLVGSYNEQFF; DNA: TGCAGTGCTAGAGATCTAGTGGGCTCCTACAATGAGCAGTTCTTC
J: TRBJ2-2; V: TRBV29-1; D: TRBD2; size: many; CDR3: CSVGTSGRSAGELFF; DNA: TGCAGCGTGGGGACTAGCGGGAGATCGGCCGGGGAGCTGTTTTTT
J: TRBJ2-3; V: TRBV10-2; D: .; size: many; CDR3: CASSLYRGWDTQYF; DNA: TGCGCCAGCAGTTTATACCGGGGTTGGGATACGCAGTATTTT
J: TRBJ2-7; V: TRBV11-2; D: .; size: many; CDR3: CASSLGAGAGYYEQYF; DNA: TGTGCCAGCAGCTTAGGGGCGGGGGCAGGTTACTACGAGCAGTACTTC
J: TRBJ1-1; V: TRBV20-1; D: .; size: medium-sized; CDR3: CSASKGKGTEAFF; DNA: TGCAGTGCTAGTAAAGGGAAGGGCACTGAAGCTTTCTTT
J: TRBJ2-5; V: TRBV3-1; D: .; size: many; CDR3: CASSQDWGKETQYF; DNA: TGTGCCAGCAGCCAAGATTGGGGGAAAGAGACCCAGTACTTC
J: TRBJ2-7; V: TRBV27; D: .; size: many; CDR3: CASSWTPADSSYEQYF; DNA: TGTGCCAGCAGTTGGACCCCGGCGGACAGCTCCTACGAGCAGTACTTC
J: TRBJ2-1; V: TRBV29-1; D: .; size: many; CDR3: CSVEDRVHEQFF; DNA: TGCAGCGTTGAAGATCGTGTGCATGAGCAGTTCTTC
J: TRBJ2-1; V: TRBV7-8; D: .; size: many; CDR3: CASSSERGNEQFF; DNA: TGTGCCAGCAGCTCCGAGAGGGGCAATGAGCAGTTCTTC
J: TRBJ2-2; V: TRBV20-1; D: .; size: .; CDR3: CSALQGLTGELFF; DNA: TGCAGTGCTCTCCAGGGGCTTACCGGGGAGCTGTTTTTT
J: TRBJ2-3; V: TRBV6-5; D: .; size: many; CDR3: CASSYSLGTDTQYF; DNA: TGTGCCAGCAGTTACTCCCTCGGCACAGATACGCAGTATTTT
J: TRBJ2-3; V: TRBV28; D: .; size: few; CDR3: CAMGPGLAGTDTQYF; DNA: TGTGCCATGGGCCCGGGGCTCGCCGGCACAGATACGCAGTATTTT
J: TRBJ1-2; V: TRBV29-1; D: .; size: many; CDR3: CSVEDGHRF; DNA: TGCAGCGTTGAAGACGGACACCGATTC
J: TRBJ2-7; V: TRBV20-1; D: .; size: .; CDR3: CSARGTEPYEQYF; DNA: TGCAGTGCTAGAGGAACCGAGCCCTACGAGCAGTACTTC
J: TRBJ2-7; V: TRBV6-5; D: TRBD1; size: many; CDR3: CASSYGTDYEQYF; DNA: TGTGCCAGCAGTTACGGGACAGACTACGAGCAGTACTTC
J: TRBJ2-3; V: TRBV12-3/TRBV12-4; D: .; size: .; CDR3: CASSTNSGSTDTQYF; DNA: TGTGCCAGCAGTACGAACAGCGGGAGCACAGATACGCAGTATTTT
J: TRBJ2-7; V: TRBV7-2; D: .; size: many; CDR3: CASGPPNAASYEQYF; DNA: TGTGCCAGCGGACCCCCAAATGCGGCTTCCTACGAGCAGTACTTC
J: TRBJ2-1; V: TRBV11-2; D: .; size: many; CDR3: CASSLLDSYNEQFF; DNA: TGTGCCAGCAGCTTGCTGGACAGTTACAATGAGCAGTTCTTC
J: TRBJ2-1; V: TRBV29-1; D: .; size: medium-sized; CDR3: CSPRSGPNEQFF; DNA: TGCAGCCCCCGGTCGGGGCCAAATGAGCAGTTCTTC
J: TRBJ1-1; V: TRBV10-3; D: .; size: many; CDR3: CAISELGENTEAFF; DNA: TGTGCCATCAGTGAGTTGGGGGAAAACACTGAAGCTTTCTTT
J: TRBJ1-5; V: TRBV6-5; D: TRBD1; size: many; CDR3: CASSYRQGVQPQHF; DNA: TGTGCCAGCAGTTACCGACAGGGGGTTCAGCCCCAGCATTTT
J: TRBJ1-4; V: TRBV27; D: TRBD1; size: many; CDR3: CASSPLGRTGVNEKLFF; DNA: TGTGCCAGCAGTCCGCTCGGAAGGACAGGCGTTAATGAAAAACTGTTTTTT
J: TRBJ1-1; V: TRBV29-1; D: .; size: many; CDR3: CSVEKGSDTEAFF; DNA: TGCAGCGTTGAAAAGGGATCGGACACTGAAGCTTTCTTT
J: TRBJ2-7; V: TRBV6-2/TRBV6-3; D: TRBD2; size: many; CDR3: CASSYERTSGRDEQYF; DNA: TGTGCCAGCAGTTATGAGAGGACTAGCGGGAGGGACGAGCAGTACTTC
J: TRBJ2-3; V: TRBV29-1; D: TRBD2; size: many; CDR3: CSVEHPGGTDTQYF; DNA: TGCAGCGTTGAACATCCGGGAGGTACAGATACGCAGTATTTT
J: TRBJ1-1; V: TRBV3-1; D: .; size: many; CDR3: CASSQPGFLTEAFF; DNA: TGTGCCAGCAGCCAACCAGGGTTCCTGACTGAAGCTTTCTTT
J: TRBJ2-5; V: TRBV27; D: TRBD1; size: few; CDR3: CASSTRGQPGGTQYF; DNA: TGTGCCAGCAGTACCAGGGGGCAGCCAGGCGGGACCCAGTACTTC
J: TRBJ1-1; V: TRBV20-1; D: .; size: many; CDR3: CSASTGKTEAFF; DNA: TGCAGTGCTAGTACCGGTAAGACTGAAGCTTTCTTT
J: TRBJ1-5; V: TRBV6-1; D: .; size: many; CDR3: CASRGRPDYQPQHF; DNA: TGTGCCAGCAGGGGACGGCCCGACTATCAGCCCCAGCATTTT
J: TRBJ1-2; V: TRBV29-1; D: TRBD1; size: few; CDR3: CSASGGTANYGYTF; DNA: TGCAGCGCCTCTGGCGGGACAGCCAACTATGGCTACACCTTC
J: TRBJ2-2; V: TRBV4-2; D: TRBD2; size: many; CDR3: CASSQVGREGPGTGELFF; DNA: TGTGCCAGCAGCCAAGTGGGGCGGGAGGGCCCCGGGACCGGGGAGCTGTTTTTT
J: TRBJ2-7; V: TRBV5-4; D: .; size: many; CDR3: CASSSPWAGAGEQYF; DNA: TGTGCCAGCAGCTCACCCTGGGCAGGAGCAGGGGAGCAGTACTTC
J: TRBJ2-7; V: TRBV29-1; D: TRBD2; size: .; CDR3: CSVELAESSYEQYF; DNA: TGCAGCGTTGAGCTAGCGGAGAGCTCCTACGAGCAGTACTTC
J: TRBJ2-7; V: TRBV29-1; D: .; size: .; CDR3: CSVEGQTYEQYF; DNA: TGCAGCGTTGAAGGGCAGACCTACGAGCAGTACTTC
J: TRBJ1-5; V: TRBV7-2; D: .; size: many; CDR3: CASSSLNSNQPQHF; DNA: TGTGCCAGCAGCTCTCTGAATAGCAATCAGCCCCAGCATTTT
J: TRBJ2-7; V: TRBV5-8; D: TRBD1; size: many; CDR3: CASSIQGVEQYF; DNA: TGTGCCAGCAGCATACAGGGGGTCGAGCAGTACTTC
J: TRBJ2-3; V: TRBV20-1; D: TRBD2; size: many; CDR3: CSARGGSGSANTQYF; DNA: TGCAGTGCTAGAGGGGGTAGCGGGAGTGCAAATACGCAGTATTTT
J: TRBJ2-1; V: TRBV2; D: TRBD2; size: many; CDR3: CASIWGLAGLLYNEQFF; DNA: TGTGCCAGCATATGGGGACTAGCGGGCCTTTTGTACAATGAGCAGTTCTTC
J: TRBJ1-2; V: TRBV7-2; D: .; size: .; CDR3: CASSLRIFESHTF; DNA: TGTGCCAGCAGCTTAAGAATTTTTGAGAGTCACACCTTC
J: TRBJ1-2; V: TRBV20-1; D: .; size: many; CDR3: CSARGYTF; DNA: TGCAGTGCCCGAGGCTACACCTTC
J: TRBJ2-7; V: TRBV5-1; D: .; size: many; CDR3: CASSLAGQGFEQYF; DNA: TGCGCCAGCAGCTTGGCCGGCCAGGGTTTCGAGCAGTACTTC
J: TRBJ2-3; V: TRBV12-3/TRBV12-4; D: .; size: medium-sized; CDR3: CASSLPTRTGLDTQYF; DNA: TGTGCCAGCAGTCTCCCAACTCGAACAGGGCTGGATACGCAGTATTTT
J: TRBJ2-1; V: TRBV15; D: TRBD2; size: .; CDR3: CATSRGLADTYNEQFF; DNA: TGTGCCACCAGCAGAGGACTAGCGGACACCTACAATGAGCAGTTCTTC
J: TRBJ2-1; V: TRBV7-2; D: .; size: many; CDR3: CASSTGLPGAEQFF; DNA: TGTGCCAGCAGCACGGGACTCCCTGGGGCTGAGCAGTTCTTC
J: TRBJ1-4; V: TRBV29-1; D: .; size: .; CDR3: CSVEGTARILFF; DNA: TGCAGCGTTGAAGGGACAGCGAGGATCCTGTTTTTT
J: TRBJ2-3; V: TRBV3-1; D: TRBD2; size: many; CDR3: CASRLAGNTDTQYF; DNA: TGTGCCAGCAGACTAGCGGGTAACACAGATACGCAGTATTTT
J: TRBJ2-7; V: TRBV18; D: .; size: many; CDR3: CASSPERIDREQYF; DNA: TGTGCCAGCTCACCGGAGAGGATAGATCGAGAGCAGTACTTC
J: TRBJ2-1; V: TRBV5-1; D: TRBD1; size: many; CDR3: CASTQDRGLRDAFLGSYNEQFF; DNA: TGCGCCAGCACGCAGGACAGGGGCCTCCGGGACGCTTTTCTGGGGTCCTACAATGAGCAGTTCTTC
J: TRBJ1-2; V: TRBV6-5; D: TRBD1; size: many; CDR3: CASSYRGLGYTF; DNA: TGTGCCAGCAGTTACAGGGGGCTTGGCTACACCTTC
J: TRBJ2-3; V: TRBV20-1; D: .; size: many; CDR3: CSAYRANTDTQYF; DNA: TGCAGTGCTTACCGGGCGAACACAGATACGCAGTATTTT
J: TRBJ2-7; V: TRBV6-1; D: .; size: .; CDR3: CASSEARGPYEQYF; DNA: TGTGCCAGCAGTGAAGCCCGGGGCCCCTACGAGCAGTACTTC